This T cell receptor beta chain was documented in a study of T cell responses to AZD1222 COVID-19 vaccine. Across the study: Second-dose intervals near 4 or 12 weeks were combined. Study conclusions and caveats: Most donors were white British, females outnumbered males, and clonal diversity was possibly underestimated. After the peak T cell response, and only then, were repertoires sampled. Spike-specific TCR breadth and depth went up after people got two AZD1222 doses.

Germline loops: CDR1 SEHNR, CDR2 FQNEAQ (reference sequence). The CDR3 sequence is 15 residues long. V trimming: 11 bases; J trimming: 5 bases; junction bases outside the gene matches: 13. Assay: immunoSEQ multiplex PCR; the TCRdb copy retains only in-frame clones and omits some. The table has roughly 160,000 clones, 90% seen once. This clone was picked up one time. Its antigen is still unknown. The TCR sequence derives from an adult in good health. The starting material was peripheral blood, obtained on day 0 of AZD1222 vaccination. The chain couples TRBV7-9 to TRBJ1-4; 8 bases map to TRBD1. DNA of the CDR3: TGTGCCTACCCTGATTGGACAGGGAAGAATGAAAAACTGTTTTTT. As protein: CAYPDWTGKNEKLFF.